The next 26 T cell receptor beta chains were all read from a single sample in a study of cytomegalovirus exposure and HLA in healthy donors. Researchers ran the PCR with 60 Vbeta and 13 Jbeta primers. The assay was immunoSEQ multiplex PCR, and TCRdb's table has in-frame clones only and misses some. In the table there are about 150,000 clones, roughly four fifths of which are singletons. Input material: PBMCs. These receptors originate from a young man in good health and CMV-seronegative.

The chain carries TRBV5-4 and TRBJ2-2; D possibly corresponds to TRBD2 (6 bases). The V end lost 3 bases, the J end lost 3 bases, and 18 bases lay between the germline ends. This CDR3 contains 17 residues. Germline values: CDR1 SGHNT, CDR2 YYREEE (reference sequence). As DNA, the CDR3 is TGTGCCAGCAGCTACCCCCCGGGGCGGGGTTACACCGGGGAGCTGTTTTTT. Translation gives CASSYPPGRGYTGELFF. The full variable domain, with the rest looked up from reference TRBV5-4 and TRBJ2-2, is ETGVTQSPTHLIKTRGQQVTLRCSSQSGHNTVSWYQQALGQGPQFIFQYYREEENGRGNFPPRFSGLQFPNYSSELNVNALELDDSALYLCASSYPPGRGYTGELFFGEGSRLTVL.

This CDR3 is CASSQEADRAYPYEQYF. The CDR3 coding sequence is TGCGCCAGCAGCCAAGAAGCCGACAGGGCCTATCCCTACGAGCAGTACTTC. This chain links TRBV4-1 with TRBJ2-7; 7 nucleotides line up with TRBD1. Germline V lookup: CDR1 MGHRA, CDR2 YSYEKL. The J segment lost 2 bases and the V segment lost 0 bases, leaving 10 bases of the junction unmatched. This CDR3 is 17 amino acids long.

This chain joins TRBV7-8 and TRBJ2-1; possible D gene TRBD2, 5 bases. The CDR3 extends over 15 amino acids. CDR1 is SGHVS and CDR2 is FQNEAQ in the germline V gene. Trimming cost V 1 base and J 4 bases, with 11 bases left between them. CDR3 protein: CASSLGGYSYNEQFF. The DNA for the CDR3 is TGTGCCAGCAGCTTAGGCGGGTACAGTTACAATGAGCAGTTCTTC.

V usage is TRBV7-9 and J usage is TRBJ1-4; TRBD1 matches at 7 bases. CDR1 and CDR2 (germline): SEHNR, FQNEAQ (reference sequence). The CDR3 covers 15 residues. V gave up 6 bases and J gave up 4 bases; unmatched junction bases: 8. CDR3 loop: CASSRRQGINEKLFF. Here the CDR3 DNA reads TGTGCCAGCAGTCGAAGACAGGGAATTAATGAAAAACTGTTTTTT.

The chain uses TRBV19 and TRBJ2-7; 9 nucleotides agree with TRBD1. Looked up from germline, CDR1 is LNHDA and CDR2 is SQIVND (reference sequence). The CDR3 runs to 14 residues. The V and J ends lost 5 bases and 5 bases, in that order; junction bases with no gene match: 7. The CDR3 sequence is CASSQRDRDHEQYF. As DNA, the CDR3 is TGTGCCAGTAGTCAGAGGGACAGGGACCACGAGCAGTACTTC. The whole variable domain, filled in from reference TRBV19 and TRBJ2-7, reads DGGITQSPKYLFRKEGQNVTLSCEQNLNHDAMYWYRQDPGQGLRLIYYSQIVNDFQKGDIAEGYSVSREKKESFPLTVTSAQKNPTAFYLCASSQRDRDHEQYFGPGTRLTVT.

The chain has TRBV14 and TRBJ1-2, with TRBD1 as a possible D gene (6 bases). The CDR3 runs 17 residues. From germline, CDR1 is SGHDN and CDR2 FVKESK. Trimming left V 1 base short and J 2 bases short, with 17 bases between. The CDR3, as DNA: TGTGCCAGCAGCCAAGTAACAGGGACGCCCTCGAACTATGGCTACACCTTC. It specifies CASSQVTGTPSNYGYTF.

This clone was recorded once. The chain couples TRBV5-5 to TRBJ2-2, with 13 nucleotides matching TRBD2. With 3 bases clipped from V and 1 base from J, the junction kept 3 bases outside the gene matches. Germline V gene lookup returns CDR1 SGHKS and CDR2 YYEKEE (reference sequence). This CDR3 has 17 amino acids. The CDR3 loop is CASSSGTSGVNTGELFF. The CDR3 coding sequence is TGTGCCAGCAGCTCCGGGACTAGCGGGGTGAACACCGGGGAGCTGTTTTTT. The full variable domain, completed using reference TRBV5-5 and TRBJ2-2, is DAGVTQSPTHLIKTRGQQVTLRCSPISGHKSVSWYQQVLGQGPQFIFQYYEKEERGRGNFPDRFSARQFPNYSSELNVNALLLGDSALYLCASSSGTSGVNTGELFFGEGSRLTVL.

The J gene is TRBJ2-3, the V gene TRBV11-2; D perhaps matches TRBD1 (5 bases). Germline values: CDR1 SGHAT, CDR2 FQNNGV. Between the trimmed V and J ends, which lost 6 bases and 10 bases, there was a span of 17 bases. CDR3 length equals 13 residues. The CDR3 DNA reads TGTGCCAGCAGTCCGAGTCGGACAAGTCCGCAGTATTTT. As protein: CASSPSRTSPQYF.

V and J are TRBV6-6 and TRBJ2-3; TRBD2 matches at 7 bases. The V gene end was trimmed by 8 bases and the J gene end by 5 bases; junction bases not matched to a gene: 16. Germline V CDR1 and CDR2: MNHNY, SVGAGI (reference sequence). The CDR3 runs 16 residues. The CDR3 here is CASLPTGGSQGDTQYF. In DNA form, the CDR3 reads TGTGCCAGCCTCCCCACCGGGGGGTCCCAGGGAGATACGCAGTATTTT.

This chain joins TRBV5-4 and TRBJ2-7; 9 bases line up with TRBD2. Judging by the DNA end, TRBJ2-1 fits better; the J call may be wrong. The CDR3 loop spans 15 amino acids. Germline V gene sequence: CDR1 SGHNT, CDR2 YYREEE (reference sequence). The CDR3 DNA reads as TGTGCCAGCAGTTCCGGGACTAGCAGCTACAATGAGCAGTTCTTC. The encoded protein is CASSSGTSSYNEQFF.

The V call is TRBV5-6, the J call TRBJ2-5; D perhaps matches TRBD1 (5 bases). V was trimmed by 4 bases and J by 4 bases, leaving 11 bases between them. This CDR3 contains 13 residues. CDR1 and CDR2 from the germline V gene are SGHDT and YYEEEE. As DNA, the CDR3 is TGTGCCAGCAGCAGGCAGGGCCCAGAGACCCAGTACTTC. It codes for CASSRQGPETQYF.

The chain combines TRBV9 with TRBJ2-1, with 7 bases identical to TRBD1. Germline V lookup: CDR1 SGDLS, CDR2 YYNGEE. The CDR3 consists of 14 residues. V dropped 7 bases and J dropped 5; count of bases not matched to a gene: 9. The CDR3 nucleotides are TGTGCCAGCGGGCGGATACAGGGGAACAATGAGCAGTTCTTC. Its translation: CASGRIQGNNEQFF.

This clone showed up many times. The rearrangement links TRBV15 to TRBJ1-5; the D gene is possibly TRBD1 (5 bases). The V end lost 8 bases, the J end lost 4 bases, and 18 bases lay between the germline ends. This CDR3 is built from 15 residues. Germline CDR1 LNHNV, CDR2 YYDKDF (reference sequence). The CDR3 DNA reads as TGTGCCACCCGGGCAAGGGGCCTTTGGAATCAGCCCCAGCATTTT. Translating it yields CATRARGLWNQPQHF.

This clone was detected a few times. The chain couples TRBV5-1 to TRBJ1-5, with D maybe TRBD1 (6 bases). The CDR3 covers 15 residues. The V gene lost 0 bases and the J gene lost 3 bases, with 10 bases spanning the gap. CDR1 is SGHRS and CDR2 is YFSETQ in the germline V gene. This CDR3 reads CASSLGYRDNQPQHF. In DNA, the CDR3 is TGCGCCAGCAGCTTGGGGTACAGGGACAATCAGCCCCAGCATTTT.

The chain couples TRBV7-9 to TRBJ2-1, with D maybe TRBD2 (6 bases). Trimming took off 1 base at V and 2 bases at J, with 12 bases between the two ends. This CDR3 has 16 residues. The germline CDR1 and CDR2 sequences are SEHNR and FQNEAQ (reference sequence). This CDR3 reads CASSLGGGRTYNEQFF. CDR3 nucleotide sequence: TGTGCCAGCAGCTTAGGGGGTGGGAGGACCTACAATGAGCAGTTCTTC.

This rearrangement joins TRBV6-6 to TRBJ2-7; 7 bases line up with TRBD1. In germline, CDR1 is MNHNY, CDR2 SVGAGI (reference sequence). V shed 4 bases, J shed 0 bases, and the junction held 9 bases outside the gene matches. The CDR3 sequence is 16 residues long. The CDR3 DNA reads TGTGCCAGCAGTTCCCCGGACAGGCTTAGCTCCTACGAGCAGTACTTC. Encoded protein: CASSSPDRLSSYEQYF.

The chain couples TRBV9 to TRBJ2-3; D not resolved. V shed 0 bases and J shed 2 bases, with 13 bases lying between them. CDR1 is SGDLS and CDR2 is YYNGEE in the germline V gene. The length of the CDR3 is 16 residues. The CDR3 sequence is CASSVVPGGLTDTQYF. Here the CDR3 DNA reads TGTGCCAGCAGCGTAGTACCTGGCGGCCTCACAGATACGCAGTATTTT.

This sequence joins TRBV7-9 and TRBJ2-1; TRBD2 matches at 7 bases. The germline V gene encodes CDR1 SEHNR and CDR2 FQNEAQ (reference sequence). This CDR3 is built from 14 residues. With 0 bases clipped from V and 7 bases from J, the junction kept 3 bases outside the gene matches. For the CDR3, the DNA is TGTGCCAGCAGCTTAGCTACCGGGGGGAATGAGCAGTTCTTC. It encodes CASSLATGGNEQFF. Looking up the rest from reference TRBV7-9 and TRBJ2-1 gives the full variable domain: DTGVSQNPRHKITKRGQNVTFRCDPISEHNRLYWYRQTLGQGPEFLTYFQNEAQLEKSRLLSDRFSAERPKGSFSTLEIQRTEQGDSAMYLCASSLATGGNEQFFGPGTRLTVL.

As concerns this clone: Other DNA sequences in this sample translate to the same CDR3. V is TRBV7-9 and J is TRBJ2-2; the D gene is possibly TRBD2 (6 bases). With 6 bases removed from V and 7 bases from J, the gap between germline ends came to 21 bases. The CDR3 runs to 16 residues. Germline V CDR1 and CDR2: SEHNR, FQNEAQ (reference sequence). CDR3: CASRRLWAEGNGELFF. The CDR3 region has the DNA TGTGCCAGCAGACGATTATGGGCGGAGGGAAACGGGGAGCTGTTTTTT.

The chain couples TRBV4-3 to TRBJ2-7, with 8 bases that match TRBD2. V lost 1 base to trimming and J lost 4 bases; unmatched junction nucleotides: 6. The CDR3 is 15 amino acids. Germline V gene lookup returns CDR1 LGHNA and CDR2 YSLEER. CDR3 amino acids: CASSQALVAGYEQYF. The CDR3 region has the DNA TGCGCCAGCAGCCAAGCGTTGGTAGCGGGATACGAGCAGTACTTC.

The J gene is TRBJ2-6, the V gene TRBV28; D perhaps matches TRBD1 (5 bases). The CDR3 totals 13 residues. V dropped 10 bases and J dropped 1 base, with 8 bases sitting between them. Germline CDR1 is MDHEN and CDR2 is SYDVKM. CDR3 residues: CATYRSGANVLTF. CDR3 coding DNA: TGTGCCACGTACAGGTCTGGGGCCAACGTCCTGACTTTC.

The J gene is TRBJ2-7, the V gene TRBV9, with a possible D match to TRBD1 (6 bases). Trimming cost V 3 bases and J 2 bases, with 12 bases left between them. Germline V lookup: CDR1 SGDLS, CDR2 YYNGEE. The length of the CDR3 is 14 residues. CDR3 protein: CASSGTVIPYEQYF. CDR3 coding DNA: TGTGCCAGCAGCGGGACAGTCATTCCCTACGAGCAGTACTTC.

CDR3 sequence reads: CASSQDVPGSGRAGTQYF. Here the CDR3 DNA reads TGCGCCAGCAGCCAAGATGTCCCGGGAAGCGGGAGGGCCGGGACGCAGTATTTT. V and J are TRBV4-3 and TRBJ2-3; 10 bases align to TRBD2. CDR1 and CDR2 (germline): LGHNA, YSLEER. J was trimmed by 9 bases and V by 0 bases; bases with no gene match: 15. The CDR3 loop spans 18 amino acids.

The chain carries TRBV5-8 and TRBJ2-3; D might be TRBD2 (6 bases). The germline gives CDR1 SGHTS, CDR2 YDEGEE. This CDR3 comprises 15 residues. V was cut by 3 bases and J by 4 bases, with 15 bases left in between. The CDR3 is CASSSGLSGADTQYF. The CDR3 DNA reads TGTGCCAGCAGCTCAGGACTGTCGGGGGCAGATACGCAGTATTTT.

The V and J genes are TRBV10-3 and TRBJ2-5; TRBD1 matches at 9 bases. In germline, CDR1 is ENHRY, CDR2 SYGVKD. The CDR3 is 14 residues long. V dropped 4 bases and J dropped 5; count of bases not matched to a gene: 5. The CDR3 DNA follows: TGTGCCATCAGTGGGGACAGGGCAGTTGAGACCCAGTACTTC. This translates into CAISGDRAVETQYF.

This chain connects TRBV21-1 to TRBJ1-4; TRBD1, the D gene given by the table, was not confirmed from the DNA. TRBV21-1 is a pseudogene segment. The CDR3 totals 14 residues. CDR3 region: CASSVGQRNEKLFF. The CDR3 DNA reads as TGTGCCAGCTCCGTGGGACAGAGAAATGAAAAACTGTTTTTT.